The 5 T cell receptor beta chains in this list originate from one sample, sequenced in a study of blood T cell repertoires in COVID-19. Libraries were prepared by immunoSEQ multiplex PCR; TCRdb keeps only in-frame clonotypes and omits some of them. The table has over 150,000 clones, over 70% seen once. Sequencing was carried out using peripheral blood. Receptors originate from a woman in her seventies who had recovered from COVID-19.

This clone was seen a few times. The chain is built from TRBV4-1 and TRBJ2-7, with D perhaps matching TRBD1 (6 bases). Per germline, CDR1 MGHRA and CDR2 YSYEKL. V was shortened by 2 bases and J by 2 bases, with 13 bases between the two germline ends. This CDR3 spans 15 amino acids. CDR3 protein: CASSQSPRTAYEQYF. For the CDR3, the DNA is TGCGCCAGCAGCCAATCCCCCAGGACAGCCTACGAGCAGTACTTC.

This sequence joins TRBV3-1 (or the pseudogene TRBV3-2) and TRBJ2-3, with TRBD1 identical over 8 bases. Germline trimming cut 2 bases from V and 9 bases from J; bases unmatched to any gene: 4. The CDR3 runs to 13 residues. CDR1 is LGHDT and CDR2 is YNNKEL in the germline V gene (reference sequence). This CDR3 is CASSQPGGWTQYF. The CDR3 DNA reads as TGTGCCAGCAGCCAACCAGGGGGCTGGACGCAGTATTTT.

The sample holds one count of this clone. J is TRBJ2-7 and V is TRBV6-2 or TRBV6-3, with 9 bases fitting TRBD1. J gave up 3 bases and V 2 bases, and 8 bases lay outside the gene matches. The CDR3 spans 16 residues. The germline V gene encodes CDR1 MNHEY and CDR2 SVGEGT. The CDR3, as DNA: TGTGCCAGCAGTTACGGGACAGGGCTCCGTATCTACGAGCAGTACTTC. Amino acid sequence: CASSYGTGLRIYEQYF.

For the CDR3, the DNA is TGTGCCAGCAGCTTGGCTGGGACAATGAGCACTGAAGCTTTCTTT. Its translation: CASSLAGTMSTEAFF. V usage is TRBV5-4 and J usage is TRBJ1-1, with D perhaps matching TRBD1 (6 bases). This CDR3 contains 15 residues. CDR1 and CDR2 from the germline V gene are SGHNT and YYREEE (reference sequence). Trimming pared 0 bases from V and 4 bases from J, leaving 13 bases between.

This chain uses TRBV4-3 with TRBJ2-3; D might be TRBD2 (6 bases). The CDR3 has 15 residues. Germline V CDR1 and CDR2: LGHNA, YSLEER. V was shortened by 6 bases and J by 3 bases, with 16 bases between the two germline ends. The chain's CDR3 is CASRMIAVSTDTQYF. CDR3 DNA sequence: TGCGCCAGCAGGATGATAGCGGTCTCTACAGATACGCAGTATTTT.